A selection of T cell receptor beta chains follows, all from one sample in a study of shared clonotypes between healthy human individuals. This table comes from immunoSEQ multiplex PCR, and its TCRdb copy is limited to in-frame clones, with some not included. The data hold 600,000 or so clones, with about 95% observed a single time. Sequences were obtained from naive CD8+ T cells sorted from blood. Receptors were obtained from a woman aged 25 to 45 in good health. The CDR3 runs from the conserved cysteine through the conserved F or W. The D gene is left open where the match is weak. The listing skips clone size in some rows; elsewhere it reads once, few, many or a size class.

v_call: TRBV4-2
j_call: TRBJ2-7
clone_size: .
d_call: .
cdr3_aa: CASSHDVEVEQYF
cdr3_nt: TGTGCCAGCAGCCATGATGTGGAGGTCGAGCAGTACTTC

v_call: TRBV28
j_call: TRBJ1-1
clone_size: once
d_call: TRBD1
cdr3_aa: CASSLTGVTEAFF
cdr3_nt: TGTGCCAGCAGTCTGACAGGGGTGACTGAAGCTTTCTTT

v_call: TRBV19
j_call: TRBJ2-1
clone_size: .
d_call: .
cdr3_aa: CASSSLTLYNEQFF
cdr3_nt: TGTGCCAGTAGTTCTCTTACGCTATACAATGAGCAGTTCTTC

v_call: TRBV7-9
j_call: TRBJ2-3
clone_size: .
d_call: TRBD2
cdr3_aa: CASSTSSSGDTQYF
cdr3_nt: TGTGCCAGCAGCACCTCATCTAGCGGAGATACGCAGTATTTT

v_call: TRBV10-3
j_call: TRBJ2-3
clone_size: .
d_call: .
cdr3_aa: CAISDGGAEPTDTQYF
cdr3_nt: TGTGCCATCAGTGATGGTGGGGCAGAACCCACAGATACGCAGTATTTT

v_call: TRBV27
j_call: TRBJ2-7
clone_size: .
d_call: TRBD1
cdr3_aa: CASSSGTGFIGQYF
cdr3_nt: TGTGCCAGCAGTTCCGGGACAGGGTTCATCGGGCAGTACTTC

v_call: TRBV6-6
j_call: TRBJ1-5
clone_size: .
d_call: .
cdr3_aa: CASSPQGQPQHF
cdr3_nt: TGTGCCAGCAGTCCCCAGGGACAGCCCCAGCATTTT

v_call: TRBV28
j_call: TRBJ2-7
clone_size: .
d_call: TRBD2
cdr3_aa: CASYGTSGSRPTYEQYF
cdr3_nt: TGTGCCAGCTACGGGACTAGCGGGTCCCGTCCCACCTACGAGCAGTACTTC

v_call: TRBV9
j_call: TRBJ2-3
clone_size: .
d_call: .
cdr3_aa: CASSVDVADVLIESGDTQYF
cdr3_nt: TGTGCCAGCAGCGTAGATGTAGCGGATGTGTTAATAGAATCGGGAGATACGCAGTATTTT

v_call: TRBV27
j_call: TRBJ1-6
clone_size: .
d_call: .
cdr3_aa: CASSAEISKDSPLHF
cdr3_nt: TGTGCCAGCAGTGCAGAGATTAGTAAGGATTCACCCCTCCACTTT

v_call: TRBV5-4
j_call: TRBJ1-1
clone_size: .
d_call: .
cdr3_aa: CASSLPGANTEAFF
cdr3_nt: TGTGCCAGCAGCTTGCCCGGGGCGAACACTGAAGCTTTCTTT

v_call: TRBV5-4
j_call: TRBJ2-1
clone_size: once
d_call: .
cdr3_aa: CASSLASGAGLSYNEQFF
cdr3_nt: TGTGCCAGCAGCTTGGCCTCAGGAGCGGGCCTCTCCTACAATGAGCAGTTCTTC

v_call: TRBV14
j_call: TRBJ2-1
clone_size: .
d_call: .
cdr3_aa: CASSQPSQSSYNEQFF
cdr3_nt: TGTGCCAGCAGCCAACCTAGCCAAAGCTCCTACAATGAGCAGTTCTTC

v_call: TRBV29-1
j_call: TRBJ2-2
clone_size: .
d_call: TRBD1
cdr3_aa: CSVEDSIGTGGEDGELFF
cdr3_nt: TGCAGCGTTGAGGACTCGATCGGGACAGGGGGCGAGGACGGGGAGCTGTTTTTT

v_call: TRBV5-4
j_call: TRBJ2-2
clone_size: .
d_call: TRBD2
cdr3_aa: CASRGGLAGANTGELFF
cdr3_nt: TGTGCCAGCAGGGGGGGACTAGCGGGAGCGAACACCGGGGAGCTGTTTTTT

v_call: TRBV4-1
j_call: TRBJ2-7
clone_size: .
d_call: .
cdr3_aa: CASSQVRGRGEQYF
cdr3_nt: TGCGCCAGCAGCCAAGTGCGGGGGCGCGGGGAGCAGTACTTC

v_call: TRBV27
j_call: TRBJ2-7
clone_size: .
d_call: TRBD2
cdr3_aa: CATWARGEKQYF
cdr3_nt: TGTGCCACGTGGGCCCGGGGGGAGAAGCAGTACTTC

v_call: TRBV25-1
j_call: TRBJ1-3
clone_size: .
d_call: .
cdr3_aa: CASSERLGEGNTIYF
cdr3_nt: TGTGCCAGCAGTGAACGTCTGGGAGAAGGAAACACCATATATTTT

v_call: TRBV18
j_call: TRBJ2-2
clone_size: .
d_call: .
cdr3_aa: CASSPSSYTGELFF
cdr3_nt: TGTGCCAGCTCACCATCTAGCTACACCGGGGAGCTGTTTTTT

v_call: TRBV7-6
j_call: TRBJ2-7
clone_size: once
d_call: TRBD1
cdr3_aa: CASSAGTGELYEQYF
cdr3_nt: TGTGCCAGCAGCGCCGGGACAGGGGAGCTCTACGAGCAGTACTTC

v_call: TRBV6-5
j_call: TRBJ1-3
clone_size: .
d_call: .
cdr3_aa: CASRDRSGSGNTIYF
cdr3_nt: TGTGCCAGCAGGGACCGAAGCGGCTCTGGAAACACCATATATTTT

v_call: TRBV6-6
j_call: TRBJ2-2
clone_size: .
d_call: .
cdr3_aa: CASSFRDPGELFF
cdr3_nt: TGTGCCAGCAGTTTTAGGGACCCCGGGGAGCTGTTTTTT

v_call: TRBV7-8
j_call: TRBJ2-3
clone_size: once
d_call: .
cdr3_aa: CASSLREDTQYF
cdr3_nt: TGTGCCAGCAGCTTAAGGGAAGATACGCAGTATTTT

v_call: TRBV19
j_call: TRBJ2-2
clone_size: .
d_call: .
cdr3_aa: CASSIFTGELFF
cdr3_nt: TGTGCCAGTAGTATCTTCACCGGGGAGCTGTTTTTT

v_call: TRBV4-2
j_call: TRBJ2-7
clone_size: .
d_call: TRBD2
cdr3_aa: CASSQIAGGDLEQYF
cdr3_nt: TGTGCCAGCAGCCAAATAGCGGGAGGGGATCTAGAGCAGTACTTC

v_call: TRBV15
j_call: TRBJ2-1
clone_size: .
d_call: .
cdr3_aa: CATSRLLKDEQFF
cdr3_nt: TGTGCCACCAGCAGGCTACTAAAGGATGAGCAGTTCTTC

v_call: TRBV27
j_call: TRBJ1-2
clone_size: .
d_call: .
cdr3_aa: CASSLSGALSFNYGYTF
cdr3_nt: TGTGCCAGCAGTTTATCGGGGGCCCTATCTTTTAACTATGGCTACACCTTC

v_call: TRBV5-5
j_call: TRBJ2-7
clone_size: once
d_call: .
cdr3_aa: CASSLVGRSYEQYF
cdr3_nt: TGTGCCAGCAGCTTGGTAGGTCGCTCCTACGAGCAGTACTTC

v_call: TRBV19
j_call: TRBJ1-5
clone_size: .
d_call: .
cdr3_aa: CASSIRDSNQPQHF
cdr3_nt: TGTGCCAGTAGTATCAGGGACAGCAATCAGCCCCAGCATTTT

v_call: TRBV19
j_call: TRBJ1-3
clone_size: .
d_call: .
cdr3_aa: CASLGDPGSGNTIYF
cdr3_nt: TGTGCCAGCCTTGGGGACCCCGGCTCTGGAAACACCATATATTTT

v_call: TRBV19
j_call: TRBJ1-4
clone_size: once
d_call: .
cdr3_aa: CASSPAGDRTDEKLFF
cdr3_nt: TGTGCCAGTAGTCCCGCCGGAGACAGGACTGATGAAAAACTGTTTTTT

v_call: TRBV5-1
j_call: TRBJ1-2
clone_size: .
d_call: .
cdr3_aa: CASSHPEGHYGYTF
cdr3_nt: TGCGCCAGCAGTCATCCCGAGGGGCACTATGGCTACACCTTC

v_call: TRBV14
j_call: TRBJ2-3
clone_size: .
d_call: TRBD2
cdr3_aa: CASSLAGSLNTQYF
cdr3_nt: TGTGCCAGCAGCCTAGCGGGATCGTTGAATACGCAGTATTTT

v_call: TRBV6-7
j_call: TRBJ2-2
clone_size: .
d_call: TRBD2
cdr3_aa: CASSYLPPGLALFANTGELFF
cdr3_nt: TGTGCCAGCAGTTACTTGCCACCGGGACTAGCGTTGTTCGCGAACACCGGGGAGCTGTTTTTT

v_call: TRBV28
j_call: TRBJ1-1
clone_size: .
d_call: .
cdr3_aa: CASSPIGGSGNTEAFF
cdr3_nt: TGTGCCAGCAGTCCGATTGGGGGGAGCGGGAACACTGAAGCTTTCTTT